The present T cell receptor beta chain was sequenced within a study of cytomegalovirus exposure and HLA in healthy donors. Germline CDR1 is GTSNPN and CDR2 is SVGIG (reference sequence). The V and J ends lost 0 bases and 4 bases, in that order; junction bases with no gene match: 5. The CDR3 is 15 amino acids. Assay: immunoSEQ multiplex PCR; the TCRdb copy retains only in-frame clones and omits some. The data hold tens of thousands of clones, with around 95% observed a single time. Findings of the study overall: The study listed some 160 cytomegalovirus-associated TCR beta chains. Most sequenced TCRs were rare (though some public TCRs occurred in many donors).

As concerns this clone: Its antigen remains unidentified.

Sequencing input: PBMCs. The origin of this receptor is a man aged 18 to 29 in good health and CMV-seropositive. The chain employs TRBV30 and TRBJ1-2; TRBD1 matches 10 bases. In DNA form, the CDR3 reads TGTGCCTGGAGTGTCGGACAGGGGGTGCCCTATGGCTACACCTTC. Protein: CAWSVGQGVPYGYTF.